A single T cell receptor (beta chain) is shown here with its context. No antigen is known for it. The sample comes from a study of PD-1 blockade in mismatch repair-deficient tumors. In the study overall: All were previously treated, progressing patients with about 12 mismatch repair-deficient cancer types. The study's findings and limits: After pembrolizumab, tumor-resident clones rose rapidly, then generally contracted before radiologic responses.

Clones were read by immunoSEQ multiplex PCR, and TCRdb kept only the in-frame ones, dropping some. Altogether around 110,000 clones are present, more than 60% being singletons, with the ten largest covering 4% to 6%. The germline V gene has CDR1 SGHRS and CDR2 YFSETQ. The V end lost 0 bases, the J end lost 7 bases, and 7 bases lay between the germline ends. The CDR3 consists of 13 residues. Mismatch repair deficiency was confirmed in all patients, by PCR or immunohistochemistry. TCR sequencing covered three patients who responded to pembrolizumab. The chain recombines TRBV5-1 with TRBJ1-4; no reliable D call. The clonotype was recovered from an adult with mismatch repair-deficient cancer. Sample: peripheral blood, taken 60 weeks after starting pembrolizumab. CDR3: CASSLVLGEKLFF. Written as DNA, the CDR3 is TGCGCCAGCAGCTTGGTACTCGGTGAAAAACTGTTTTTT.